Shown below are 30 T cell receptor beta chains from a single sample sequenced in a study of long-term antiretroviral therapy in people with HIV. An immunoSEQ assay, version v3.0, was performed at survey level. This table comes from immunoSEQ multiplex PCR, and its TCRdb copy is limited to in-frame clones, with some not included. The sample holds tens of thousands of clones, approximately 86% seen once. Here the sequenced sample was unsorted PBMCs, taken 2.4 to 2.5 years after starting antiretroviral therapy. The receptors derive from a man in his forties with HIV.

The rearrangement joins TRBV4-2 to TRBJ2-7; 9 nucleotides match TRBD1. The CDR3 has 16 residues. The junction had 12 bases not matched to a gene; V was cut back by 4 bases and J by 5 bases. The germline gives CDR1 LGHNA, CDR2 YNFKEQ. DNA of the CDR3: TGTGCCAGCAGCCGCCCGAAGGGACAGGGTCGCGACGAGCAGTACTTC. Translating gives CASSRPKGQGRDEQYF.

This chain uses TRBV4-2 with TRBJ2-7; a possible D gene is TRBD1 (6 bases). Germline loops: CDR1 LGHNA, CDR2 YNFKEQ. The CDR3 covers 14 residues. V gave up 1 base and J gave up 2 bases, with 9 bases separating them. The CDR3 DNA follows: TGTGCCAGCAGCCAAGCGGCAGGGGCCTACGAGCAGTACTTC. It yields the protein CASSQAAGAYEQYF.

The J gene is TRBJ1-5, the V gene TRBV5-6, with a weak D call TRBD1 (5 bases). The germline CDR1 and CDR2 sequences are SGHDT and YYEEEE. The length of the CDR3 is 16 residues. V was clipped by 4 bases and J by 0 bases, with 14 bases between them. The CDR3 loop reads CASSMGLMGSNQPQHF. CDR3 in DNA: TGTGCCAGCAGCATGGGACTAATGGGTAGCAATCAGCCCCAGCATTTT.

The chain links TRBV6-5 to TRBJ2-5; the D is unclear. Germline CDR1 is MNHEY and CDR2 is SVGAGI. V was clipped by 0 bases and J by 1 base, with 6 bases between them. The CDR3 contains 14 residues. Here the CDR3 reads CASSYSAVQETQYF. CDR3 nucleotides: TGTGCCAGCAGTTACTCGGCAGTCCAAGAGACCCAGTACTTC.

The chain joins TRBV15 to TRBJ2-3, with a tentative D call TRBD2 (5 bases). The ends were cut back, 3 bases at V and 4 bases at J, with 11 bases in the middle. CDR3 length: 14 residues. Germline CDR1 and CDR2: LNHNV and YYDKDF (reference sequence). The CDR3 region has the DNA TGTGCCACCAGCAGGGGTGGGAGTCCAGATACGCAGTATTTT. Protein sequence: CATSRGGSPDTQYF.

This CDR3 is CASSSSNGYTF. CDR3 sequence (DNA): TGTGCCAGCAGTTCTTCAAATGGCTACACCTTC. J is TRBJ1-2 and V is TRBV28, with D unresolved. V was clipped by 4 bases and J by 6 bases, with 6 bases between them. Germline CDR1 and CDR2: MDHEN and SYDVKM. The CDR3 totals 11 residues.

The chain combines TRBV11-2 with TRBJ2-1, with D maybe TRBD1 (5 bases). V dropped 2 bases and J dropped 0 bases, with 14 bases sitting between them. The CDR3 contains 17 residues. Germline lookup yields CDR1 SGHAT and CDR2 FQNNGV. The chain's CDR3 is CASSLSVRVASYNEQFF. The DNA for the CDR3 is TGTGCCAGCAGCTTATCGGTCAGGGTGGCCTCCTACAATGAGCAGTTCTTC.

The chain uses TRBV7-2 and TRBJ1-6; the D gene is possibly TRBD1 (5 bases). V lost 1 base and J 14 bases, leaving 18 bases between the germline ends. There are 15 residues in the CDR3. Per the germline V gene, CDR1 is SGHTA and CDR2 is FQGNSA. The CDR3 region is CASSLVGGERGSLHF. The DNA of the CDR3 is TGTGCCAGCAGCTTAGTAGGTGGGGAAAGGGGTTCCCTCCACTTT. The full variable domain, its missing parts supplied by reference TRBV7-2 and TRBJ1-6, is GAGVSQSPSNKVTEKGKDVELRCDPISGHTALYWYRQSLGQGLEFLIYFQGNSAPDKSGLPSDRFSAERTGGSVSTLTIQRTQQEDSAVYLCASSLVGGERGSLHFGNGTRLTVT.

The rearrangement uses TRBV6-1 and TRBJ2-3; D unresolved. Trimming removed 6 bases from V and 4 bases from J, with 11 bases in between. The CDR3 loop spans 13 amino acids. CDR1 and CDR2 from the germline V gene are MNHNS and SASEGT. CDR3 nucleotide sequence: TGTGCCAGCAGCTTGGCAGGCCCAGATACGCAGTATTTT. Translating gives CASSLAGPDTQYF.

In its sample, this clone was seen a few times. V is TRBV27 and J is TRBJ2-1, with 9 bases matching TRBD2. The CDR3 runs to 15 residues. Germline CDR1 is MNHEY and CDR2 is SMNVEV (reference sequence). J gave up 7 bases and V 7 bases, and 11 bases lay outside the gene matches. In DNA form, the CDR3 reads TGTGCCAGCAAAGTAGGGGCGGGAGGGCTTAATGAGCAGTTCTTC. Translated: CASKVGAGGLNEQFF.

The gene calls are TRBV5-5 and TRBJ2-5, with a weak D call TRBD2 (5 bases). The CDR3 length is 16 residues. Germline V gene data show CDR1 as SGHKS and CDR2 as YYEKEE (reference sequence). Between the trimmed V and J ends, which lost 0 bases and 4 bases, there was a span of 16 bases. The CDR3 spells CASSLAAMTGRETQYF. CDR3 sequence (DNA): TGTGCCAGCAGCTTGGCCGCGATGACGGGGAGAGAGACCCAGTACTTC.

This chain uses TRBV7-9 with TRBJ2-3; 11 bases line up with TRBD2. V shed 5 bases, J shed 2 bases, and the junction held 6 bases outside the gene matches. Germline CDR1 is SEHNR and CDR2 is FQNEAQ (reference sequence). The CDR3 extends over 16 amino acids. CDR3 in amino acids: CASSTLAGGVTDTQYF. In DNA, the CDR3 is TGTGCCAGCAGCACATTAGCGGGAGGGGTCACAGATACGCAGTATTTT.

This clone has just a few counts. The chain uses TRBV18 and TRBJ1-2, with D unclear. The germline gives CDR1 KGHSH, CDR2 LQKENI. V was shortened by 3 bases and J by 4 bases, with 12 bases between the two germline ends. The length of the CDR3 is 14 residues. The CDR3 sequence: CASSPSADLYGYTF. The CDR3 nucleotides are TGTGCCAGCTCACCTTCGGCGGACCTCTATGGCTACACCTTC.

The chain joins TRBV15 to TRBJ1-1, with D unclear. Deletions cut 5 bases from V and 10 bases from J, with 17 bases between. The germline CDR1 and CDR2 sequences are LNHNV and YYDKDF (reference sequence). The CDR3 consists of 13 residues. The CDR3 nucleotides are TGTGCCACCAGCTGGGATCCGTCACGGGGAGCTTTCTTT. Amino acid sequence: CATSWDPSRGAFF.

The rearrangement joins TRBV7-9 to TRBJ2-7; D unresolved. The CDR3 length is 12 residues. The germline CDR1 and CDR2 sequences are SEHNR and FQNEAQ (reference sequence). Trimming removed 1 base from V and 5 bases from J, with 6 bases in between. Here the CDR3 reads CASSLVPHEQYF. Here the CDR3 DNA reads TGTGCCAGCAGCTTAGTGCCCCACGAGCAGTACTTC.

The chain uses TRBV11-2 and TRBJ1-1; D not resolved. The germline gives CDR1 SGHAT, CDR2 FQNNGV. The CDR3 extends over 16 amino acids. V shed 0 bases and J shed 0 bases, with 11 bases lying between them. The CDR3 DNA reads TGTGCCAGCAGCTTAGATCTGGCACCCTTGAACACTGAAGCTTTCTTT. This codes for CASSLDLAPLNTEAFF. Full variable domain (outside the CDR3, taken from reference TRBV11-2 and TRBJ1-1): EAGVAQSPRYKIIEKRQSVAFWCNPISGHATLYWYQQILGQGPKLLIQFQNNGVVDDSQLPKDRFSAERLKGVDSTLKIQPAKLEDSAVYLCASSLDLAPLNTEAFFGQGTRLTVV.

The chain recombines TRBV7-3 with TRBJ1-2; unclear D gene. The germline V gene encodes CDR1 SGHTA and CDR2 FQGTGA. V was clipped by 1 base and J by 0 bases, with 3 bases between them. The CDR3 extends over 13 amino acids. In nucleotides, the CDR3 is TGTGCCAGCAGCTTAAACCCTAACTATGGCTACACCTTC. It codes for CASSLNPNYGYTF.

This sequence joins TRBV28 and TRBJ2-6; D may be TRBD1 or TRBD2 (5 bases each). V was clipped by 6 bases and J by 2 bases, with 11 bases between them. CDR1 is MDHEN, CDR2 SYDVKM, per germline. The CDR3 totals 15 residues. This chain's CDR3 is CASRIGTAGANVLTF. The CDR3 DNA follows: TGTGCCAGCAGAATAGGGACGGCTGGGGCCAACGTCCTGACTTTC.

The chain uses TRBV7-2 and TRBJ1-4; a weak D match, TRBD1 (5 bases). Trimming stripped 5 bases from V and 4 bases from J, with 17 bases between. This CDR3 spans 16 amino acids. The germline CDR1 and CDR2 sequences are SGHTA and FQGNSA. The CDR3 nucleotides are TGTGCCAGCAGCCAACGACCGGGACCGATTAATGAAAAACTGTTTTTT. It specifies CASSQRPGPINEKLFF.

The chain combines TRBV28 with TRBJ2-2; 11 nucleotides agree with TRBD2. V shed 8 bases and J 4 bases; nucleotides not matched to a gene: 15. The CDR3 has 18 residues. Germline-derived CDR1 and CDR2 are MDHEN and SYDVKM. The CDR3 bases are TGTGCCAGCTGTACTAGCGGGAGCGTGGAGTGGGTCACCGGGGAGCTGTTTTTT. It specifies CASCTSGSVEWVTGELFF.

The J gene is TRBJ1-3, the V gene TRBV6-6, with no clear D. Deletions cut 0 bases from V and 2 bases from J, with 8 bases between. Germline-derived CDR1 and CDR2 are MNHNY and SVGAGI (reference sequence). The CDR3 is 15 residues long. The CDR3 region has the DNA TGTGCCAGCAGTTACTCGTCCGGGACTGGAAACACCATATATTTT. Amino acid sequence: CASSYSSGTGNTIYF.

The rearrangement uses TRBV4-3 and TRBJ2-7; weak D call: TRBD1 (5 bases). Trimming cost V 0 bases and J 5 bases, with 17 bases left between them. CDR3 length: 16 amino acids. Germline lookup yields CDR1 LGHNA and CDR2 YSLEER. The CDR3 region is CASSQDLVRGRNEQYF. The CDR3 DNA sequence: TGCGCCAGCAGCCAAGATCTTGTTAGGGGTAGGAACGAGCAGTACTTC.

The CDR3 DNA is TGCAGCGCCTGGGGACCAAACGGCGGCTACACCTTC. Protein sequence: CSAWGPNGGYTF. The chain has TRBV29-1 and TRBJ1-2; D perhaps matches TRBD1 (5 bases). Trimming pared 7 bases from V and 8 bases from J, leaving 17 bases between. Germline-derived CDR1 and CDR2 are SQVTM and ANQGSEA. There are 12 residues in the CDR3.

This chain connects TRBV5-6 to TRBJ1-2; perhaps TRBD1 as D (6 bases). Germline V gene sequence: CDR1 SGHDT, CDR2 YYEEEE. The CDR3 loop spans 14 amino acids. V lost 5 bases and J 5 bases, leaving 16 bases between the germline ends. The CDR3 nucleotides read TGTGCCAGCAGTTCAACAGGGTTCCTTTATGGCTACACCTTC. Amino acids: CASSSTGFLYGYTF.

The genes are TRBV11-3 and TRBJ2-1; 12 nucleotides match TRBD2. J was trimmed by 7 bases and V by 4 bases; bases with no gene match: 8. Germline CDR1 SGHNT, CDR2 YENEEA. This CDR3 region has 16 residues. The CDR3 DNA reads as TGTGCCAGCAGCTCCCCGTCTAGCGGGAGGGAAAATGAGCAGTTCTTC. This codes for CASSSPSSGRENEQFF.

V gene TRBV15 combines with J gene TRBJ2-7, with unresolved D. Germline assignment: CDR1 LNHNV and CDR2 YYDKDF (reference sequence). Deletions cut 0 bases from V and 7 bases from J, with 16 bases between. The CDR3 is 15 amino acids. In nucleotides, the CDR3 is TGTGCCACCAGCAGAGATCTGTGGCCCCCCGGGGAGCAGTACTTC. It specifies CATSRDLWPPGEQYF.

The rearrangement joins TRBV19 to TRBJ2-1; a possible D gene is TRBD2 (7 bases). The CDR3 totals 16 residues. CDR1 is LNHDA and CDR2 is SQIVND in the germline V gene (reference sequence). V dropped 7 bases and J dropped 9 bases, with 25 bases sitting between them. CDR3: CASTPEGGRGQIEQFF. In DNA, the CDR3 is TGTGCCAGTACCCCCGAGGGGGGGAGAGGCCAAATTGAGCAGTTCTTC.

The table lists this clone with a few counts. This chain uses TRBV5-3 with TRBJ1-1; 8 positions match TRBD1. TRBV5-3 is identified as an open reading frame with a role that is uncertain. V shed 4 bases, J shed 1 base, and the junction held 15 bases outside the gene matches. This CDR3 has 18 residues. CDR3 DNA: TGTGCCAGAAGCAAAGATCCGGGACAGGTGAGGGAGAACACTGAAGCTTTCTTT. Translating gives CARSKDPGQVRENTEAFF.

This clone has just a few counts. The rearrangement links TRBV27 to TRBJ2-3; 11 nucleotides line up with TRBD2. Germline-derived CDR1 and CDR2 are MNHEY and SMNVEV (reference sequence). The J segment lost 0 bases and the V segment lost 3 bases, leaving 8 bases of the junction unmatched. The CDR3 totals 18 residues. The CDR3 here is CASSFLGLAETSTDTQYF. The CDR3, as DNA: TGTGCCAGCAGTTTTTTGGGACTAGCGGAGACGAGCACAGATACGCAGTATTTT.

The rearrangement uses TRBV19 and TRBJ2-6; D not resolved. This CDR3 region has 16 residues. V gave up 5 bases and J gave up 0 bases, with 11 bases separating them. Looked up from germline, CDR1 is LNHDA and CDR2 is SQIVND (reference sequence). The CDR3 protein is CASSPRFPSGANVLTF. CDR3 nucleotides: TGTGCCAGTAGTCCCCGCTTCCCCTCTGGGGCCAACGTCCTGACTTTC.